The following is a T cell receptor beta chain sequence with its context. The antigen remains undetermined. With V trimmed by 7 bases and J by 4 bases, 13 bases remained unmatched. The CDR3 is 14 amino acids. Per the germline V gene, CDR1 is SQVTM and CDR2 is ANQGSEA. The multiple sclerosis control group comprised treatment-naive patients with stable or active relapsing-remitting disease. In contrast to the negatively isolated CD8+ and CD4+ T cells, TEMRA cells were FACS-enriched. This sample is part of a study of CD8 T cells in Susac syndrome. General study results and limits: Only a relatively small number of individuals were included in the TCR sequencing and HLA analysis.

An input of about 0.5 to 1 ug of RNA was subjected to reverse transcription using random hexamers. TCR beta CDR3 was amplified by immunoSEQ covering 54 Vbeta and 13 Jbeta. TCRdb reanalysed the immunoSEQ multiplex PCR reads using MiXCR and keeps one entry per CDR3 protein. The sample includes 150,000 to 200,000 distinct CDR3 sequences, roughly 96% of them seen just once. The rearrangement links TRBV29-1 to TRBJ2-7, with 7 bases lining up with TRBD1. The clonotype comes from a human donor with multiple sclerosis. The sequencing sample was made of CD4+ T cells from PBMCs. CDR3 residues: CSATLRQGVYEQYF. The CDR3 bases are TGCAGCGCGACACTCAGACAGGGTGTATACGAGCAGTACTTC.